Listed here are 30 T cell receptor beta chains from one sample, sequenced in a study of cytomegalovirus exposure and HLA in healthy donors. Use of 60 Vbeta and 13 Jbeta primers characterized the PCR. Sequencing used immunoSEQ multiplex PCR; TCRdb keeps in-frame clones, though not all of them. This sample has approximately 87,000 clones; around 81% occur once, and the top ten carry around 4.2%. Sequenced input: PBMCs. Every receptor here comes from a woman in her 70s in good health and CMV-seropositive.

CDR3 nucleotides: TGTGCCAGCTCAGCGGCGGGGCTTCGCGAGCAGTACTTC. Translated: CASSAAGLREQYF. The V gene is TRBV18, the J gene TRBJ2-7; possibly TRBD2 for D (6 bases). The CDR3 consists of 13 residues. Trimming took 5 bases from V and 6 from J, leaving 14 bases between them. Germline CDR1 reads KGHSH; CDR2 reads LQKENI.

V usage is TRBV19 and J usage is TRBJ2-3; TRBD2 matches at 10 bases. V gave up 6 bases and J gave up 2 bases; unmatched junction bases: 14. Germline V lookup: CDR1 LNHDA, CDR2 SQIVND (reference sequence). The CDR3 length is 18 residues. CDR3 coding DNA: TGTGCCAGTAGCTCCCCCTCCGGCACTAGCGGGGTCACAGATACGCAGTATTTT. This sequence encodes CASSSPSGTSGVTDTQYF.

This chain links TRBV19 with TRBJ1-2, with 7 bases aligning to TRBD1. Germline V gene lookup returns CDR1 LNHDA and CDR2 SQIVND (reference sequence). The CDR3 has 16 amino acids. V trimming: 5 bases; J trimming: 6 bases; junction bases outside the gene matches: 15. The CDR3 region is CASSLTTGNRGDGYTF. CDR3 DNA: TGTGCCAGTAGTCTGACGACAGGGAATAGGGGCGATGGCTACACCTTC.

This chain links TRBV30 with TRBJ2-3; 7 bases map to TRBD2. Per the germline V gene, CDR1 is GTSNPN and CDR2 is SVGIG (reference sequence). This CDR3 region has 13 residues. J lost 4 bases, V lost 0 bases, and 1 base had no gene match. The DNA for the CDR3 is TGTGCCTGGAGTGTACGGGAGGCAGATACGCAGTATTTT. Its translation: CAWSVREADTQYF.

The chain carries TRBV2 and TRBJ2-1, with no clear D. The CDR3 sequence is 14 residues long. Trimming took off 5 bases at V and 1 base at J, with 9 bases between the two ends. In germline, CDR1 is SNHLY, CDR2 FYNNEI. Here the CDR3 DNA reads TGTGCCAGCAGTTTAGCCGTATCCTACAATGAGCAGTTCTTC. Translation: CASSLAVSYNEQFF. The complete variable domain, with remaining parts taken from reference TRBV2 and TRBJ2-1, reads EPEVTQTPSHQVTQMGQEVILRCVPISNHLYFYWYRQILGQKVEFLVSFYNNEISEKSEIFDDQFSVERPDGSNFTLKIRSTKLEDSAMYFCASSLAVSYNEQFFGPGTRLTVL.

The CDR3 DNA reads TGTGCCAGCAGCGTAGCCGGAAGCGGGAGGACTACGAGTAATGAGCAGTTCTTC. It yields the protein CASSVAGSGRTTSNEQFF. The chain is built from TRBV9 and TRBJ2-1, with 9 bases that match TRBD2. The germline V gene encodes CDR1 SGDLS and CDR2 YYNGEE. CDR3 length: 18 amino acids. Trimming cost V 0 bases and J 7 bases; bases outside gene matches: 14.

The rearrangement uses TRBV12-2 and TRBJ1-1; TRBD1 is the table's D call, not checked against the DNA. TRBV12-2 is a pseudogene segment. CDR3 size: 17 residues. CDR3 DNA: TGTGCAAGTCGCTTAGAGGGGGACAGGGGTACAAACACTGAAGCTTTCTTT. Translating gives CASRLEGDRGTNTEAFF.

This clone was detected only a few times. This rearrangement joins TRBV7-8 to TRBJ2-1; TRBD2 aligns across 13 bases. Germline values: CDR1 SGHVS, CDR2 FQNEAQ. Trimming took 4 bases from V and 8 from J; bases not matched to a gene: 8. This CDR3 has 16 amino acids. DNA for the CDR3: TGTGCCAGCAGCTCCAGGACTAGCGGGAGTCGGGATGAGCAGTTCTTC. Residues: CASSSRTSGSRDEQFF.

The chain is built from TRBV25-1 and TRBJ1-1; 10 nucleotides agree with TRBD1. The germline V gene encodes CDR1 MGHDK and CDR2 SYGVNS. The CDR3 covers 11 residues. V was pared by 4 bases and J by 11 bases, with 1 base of the junction left unmatched. This CDR3 is CASSVGQGAFF. CDR3 bases: TGTGCCAGCAGTGTGGGACAGGGGGCTTTCTTT.

The chain employs TRBV7-9 and TRBJ1-3; D remains unclear. This CDR3 comprises 16 residues. Trimming pared 1 base from V and 0 bases from J, leaving 10 bases between. Germline-derived CDR1 and CDR2 are SEHNR and FQNEAQ (reference sequence). CDR3 sequence: CASSLVTTSSGNTIYF. The CDR3, as DNA: TGTGCCAGCAGCTTAGTAACCACAAGCTCTGGAAACACCATATATTTT. The entire variable domain, with the rest obtained from reference TRBV7-9 and TRBJ1-3, is as follows: DTGVSQNPRHKITKRGQNVTFRCDPISEHNRLYWYRQTLGQGPEFLTYFQNEAQLEKSRLLSDRFSAERPKGSFSTLEIQRTEQGDSAMYLCASSLVTTSSGNTIYFGEGSWLTVV.

The V gene is TRBV18, the J gene TRBJ2-6, with 9 bases fitting TRBD1. Germline CDR1 is KGHSH and CDR2 is LQKENI. CDR3 length: 17 amino acids. J gave up 2 bases and V 2 bases, and 4 bases lay outside the gene matches. The CDR3 region has the DNA TGTGCCAGCTCACCAGAGACAGGGGGAACTGGGGCCAACGTCCTGACTTTC. Translated, it gives CASSPETGGTGANVLTF.

Here the CDR3 DNA reads TGTGCCAGCACCCGGGTCGCAGATACGCAGTATTTT. As protein: CASTRVADTQYF. The chain joins TRBV6-6 to TRBJ2-3, with no clear D. Germline V gene data show CDR1 as MNHNY and CDR2 as SVGAGI (reference sequence). Trimming removed 7 bases at V and 4 bases at J, with 9 bases between. The CDR3 covers 12 residues.

V and J are TRBV19 and TRBJ2-1; 7 bases align to TRBD2. Germline V gene data show CDR1 as LNHDA and CDR2 as SQIVND (reference sequence). The CDR3 length is 15 residues. V was pared by 7 bases and J by 7 bases, with 13 bases of the junction left unmatched. CDR3: CASNPRGGSRNEQFF. CDR3 sequence (DNA): TGTGCCAGTAACCCCCGGGGAGGGAGTAGGAATGAGCAGTTCTTC.

The chain is built from TRBV18 and TRBJ2-7, with 8 bases fitting TRBD2. Looked up from germline, CDR1 is KGHSH and CDR2 is LQKENI. J gave up 2 bases and V 3 bases, and 0 bases lay outside the gene matches. The CDR3 runs to 13 residues. This CDR3 is CASSPGLAYEQYF. The DNA of the CDR3 is TGTGCCAGCTCACCGGGACTAGCCTACGAGCAGTACTTC.

This clone has more than one count but fewer than ten. The CDR3, as DNA: TGTGCCAGCATCCGACAGGGCACTGAAGCTTTCTTT. This encodes CASIRQGTEAFF. This chain connects TRBV6-5 to TRBJ1-1, with TRBD1 matching 7 bases. The V gene's germline CDR1 is MNHEY and CDR2 SVGAGI. Trimming took 7 bases from V and 4 from J; bases not matched to a gene: 3. The CDR3 is 12 residues long.

The rearrangement links TRBV12-2 to TRBJ1-6; TRBD1 is taken as the D call from the table, unchecked against the DNA. TRBV12-2 is shown as a pseudogene. The CDR3 sequence is 16 residues long. The CDR3 protein is CASRLPDRLDNSPLHF. In DNA, the CDR3 is TGTGCAAGTCGCTTACCGGACAGGCTAGATAATTCACCCCTCCACTTT.

The chain joins TRBV7-9 to TRBJ2-1, with D maybe TRBD2 (5 bases). Germline lookup yields CDR1 SEHNR and CDR2 FQNEAQ (reference sequence). V lost 5 bases to trimming and J lost 5 bases, with 16 bases between them. The CDR3 totals 15 residues. CDR3 DNA sequence: TGTGCCAGCAGCCTGGAGAGAGGGCGCAACAATGAGCAGTTCTTC. It encodes CASSLERGRNNEQFF. The full variable domain, completed using reference TRBV7-9 and TRBJ2-1, is DTGVSQNPRHKITKRGQNVTFRCDPISEHNRLYWYRQTLGQGPEFLTYFQNEAQLEKSRLLSDRFSAERPKGSFSTLEIQRTEQGDSAMYLCASSLERGRNNEQFFGPGTRLTVL.

This clone was seen a handful of times. V gene TRBV4-2 combines with J gene TRBJ1-4; D is ambiguous. The germline V and J ends were trimmed by 6 bases and 0 bases, with 14 bases remaining between them. This CDR3 spans 16 amino acids. Germline lookup yields CDR1 LGHNA and CDR2 YNFKEQ. The DNA for the CDR3 is TGTGCCAGCAGTTACCGTAGATTTGCAACTAATGAAAAACTGTTTTTT. Its translation: CASSYRRFATNEKLFF.

The V and J genes are TRBV15 and TRBJ1-2; 7 nucleotides align to TRBD1. V shed 4 bases, J shed 8 bases, and the junction held 4 bases outside the gene matches. The CDR3 length is 12 residues. Germline CDR1 reads LNHNV; CDR2 reads YYDKDF (reference sequence). CDR3 sequence (DNA): TGTGCCACCAGCACGACAGGGACCGGCTACACCTTC. It is translated as CATSTTGTGYTF.

This clone was seen only a few times. The chain uses TRBV4-1 and TRBJ2-1; 9 positions match TRBD2. Germline V gene lookup returns CDR1 MGHRA and CDR2 YSYEKL. The CDR3 covers 15 residues. V lost 5 bases and J lost 7; bases outside the gene matches: 9. CDR3 region: CASSTYSGSSNEQFF. The CDR3 DNA follows: TGCGCCAGCAGCACATATAGCGGGAGCAGTAATGAGCAGTTCTTC.

This clone appeared a few times. The chain employs TRBV6-6 and TRBJ1-3, with a tentative D call TRBD1 (6 bases). The CDR3 consists of 14 residues. The ends were cut back, 2 bases at V and 3 bases at J, with 8 bases in the middle. The germline V gene has CDR1 MNHNY and CDR2 SVGAGI (reference sequence). CDR3 region: CASSYAGVGNTIYF. Written as DNA, the CDR3 is TGTGCCAGCAGTTACGCAGGGGTTGGAAACACCATATATTTT.

The V and J genes are TRBV4-2 and TRBJ2-7; possible D gene TRBD1, 5 bases. Trimming shortened V by 3 bases and J by 2 bases, and 23 bases separated the two germline ends. The CDR3 is 18 residues long. Germline assignment: CDR1 LGHNA and CDR2 YNFKEQ. CDR3 in DNA: TGTGCCAGCAGCCACTCGATACCAGGGCTCGGAGTCGCCTACGAGCAGTACTTC. It yields the protein CASSHSIPGLGVAYEQYF.

This rearrangement joins TRBV7-3 to TRBJ2-6, with D possibly being TRBD2 (5 bases). Germline CDR1 and CDR2: SGHTA and FQGTGA. This CDR3 is built from 16 residues. V was cut by 1 base and J by 0 bases, with 7 bases left in between. For the CDR3, the DNA is TGTGCCAGCAGCTTAAACGGGGACTCTGGGGCCAACGTCCTGACTTTC. Translated: CASSLNGDSGANVLTF.

The V and J genes are TRBV15 and TRBJ2-2, with D tentatively TRBD1 (6 bases). Trimming pared 0 bases from V and 7 bases from J, leaving 15 bases between. This CDR3 comprises 16 residues. CDR1 is LNHNV, CDR2 YYDKDF, per germline (reference sequence). The CDR3 DNA is TGTGCCACCAGCAGAGACCCCAGGGGCGTTGACGGGGAGCTGTTTTTT. It encodes CATSRDPRGVDGELFF.

The chain combines TRBV4-3 with TRBJ2-1, with D maybe TRBD2 (6 bases). Trimming shortened V by 0 bases and J by 1 base, and 7 bases separated the two germline ends. CDR1 is LGHNA, CDR2 YSLEER, per germline. The CDR3 is 15 amino acids. The CDR3 loop reads CASSQEGGSYNEQFF. The CDR3 coding sequence is TGCGCCAGCAGCCAAGAGGGGGGTTCCTACAATGAGCAGTTCTTC.

Regarding this clone: The same CDR3 arises from other DNA sequences in this sample as well. The chain employs TRBV19 and TRBJ2-2; D perhaps matches TRBD1 (6 bases). CDR1 and CDR2 (germline): LNHDA, SQIVND (reference sequence). The length of the CDR3 is 15 residues. Deletions cut 8 bases from V and 8 bases from J, with 21 bases between. The CDR3 loop is CASALGQTVGGELFF. DNA of the CDR3: TGTGCCAGTGCCTTGGGACAAACGGTGGGAGGGGAGCTGTTTTTT.

Here the CDR3 DNA reads TGTGCCAGCAGCTTATTATCACAGTCCCTAGCCAAAAACATTCAGTACTTC. Protein product: CASSLLSQSLAKNIQYF. The V call is TRBV7-9, the J call TRBJ2-4, with D hard to call. This CDR3 comprises 17 residues. With 2 bases removed from V and 0 bases from J, the gap between germline ends came to 14 bases. Germline V lookup: CDR1 SEHNR, CDR2 FQNEAQ (reference sequence). Together with reference TRBV7-9 and TRBJ2-4, the CDR3 gives the full variable domain: DTGVSQNPRHKITKRGQNVTFRCDPISEHNRLYWYRQTLGQGPEFLTYFQNEAQLEKSRLLSDRFSAERPKGSFSTLEIQRTEQGDSAMYLCASSLLSQSLAKNIQYFGAGTRLSVL.

The chain couples TRBV7-2 to TRBJ2-2; TRBD1 aligns across 8 bases. The CDR3 has 15 residues. Germline CDR1 SGHTA, CDR2 FQGNSA. V lost 2 bases to trimming and J lost 4 bases; unmatched junction nucleotides: 3. Here the CDR3 reads CASSLNRGITGELFF. CDR3 in DNA: TGTGCCAGCAGCTTAAACAGGGGGATCACCGGGGAGCTGTTTTTT.

This chain joins TRBV14 and TRBJ2-5; 13 bases match TRBD2. The DNA end is more similar to TRBJ2-7, so the J call may be wrong. There are 18 residues in the CDR3. Germline V gives CDR1 SGHDN, CDR2 FVKESK. CDR3 coding DNA: TGTGCCAGCAGCCAAGAATCGCATTGGACTAGCGGGAGCCACGAGCAGTACTTC. This encodes CASSQESHWTSGSHEQYF.

The V call is TRBV18, the J call TRBJ1-2, with 12 bases matching TRBD1. The CDR3 loop spans 18 amino acids. CDR1 KGHSH and CDR2 LQKENI come from the germline V gene. V was pared by 2 bases and J by 3 bases, with 10 bases of the junction left unmatched. The CDR3 coding sequence is TGTGCCAGCTCACCATTGAGCGGGACAGGGGGCTCGGACTATGGCTACACCTTC. This sequence encodes CASSPLSGTGGSDYGYTF.